Reported below is one T cell receptor (beta chain). Trimming took 4 bases from V and 9 from J; bases not matched to a gene: 15. From germline, CDR1 is SEHNR and CDR2 FQNEAQ (reference sequence). The CDR3 has 16 residues. The sample originates from a study of T cell repertoires in cytomegalovirus infection. For the study at large: Public TCR beta signatures indicated both CMV infection and matching HLA type.

One entry per CDR3 protein results from TCRdb running MiXCR on the reads. The sample yields some 280,000 distinct CDR3 sequences, approximately 14% seen once. V usage is TRBV7-9 and J usage is TRBJ1-1; 9 bases are shared with TRBD1. This TCR derives from a human donor in good health (CMV status not recorded). Some clones in this sample may be carry-over from other donors' samples. The sequencing sample was made of PBMCs. The CDR3 nucleotides read TGTGCCAGCAGCTCTACCTCCGGGACAGGGTGGCCAAAAGCTTTCTTT. Amino acid sequence: CASSSTSGTGWPKAFF.